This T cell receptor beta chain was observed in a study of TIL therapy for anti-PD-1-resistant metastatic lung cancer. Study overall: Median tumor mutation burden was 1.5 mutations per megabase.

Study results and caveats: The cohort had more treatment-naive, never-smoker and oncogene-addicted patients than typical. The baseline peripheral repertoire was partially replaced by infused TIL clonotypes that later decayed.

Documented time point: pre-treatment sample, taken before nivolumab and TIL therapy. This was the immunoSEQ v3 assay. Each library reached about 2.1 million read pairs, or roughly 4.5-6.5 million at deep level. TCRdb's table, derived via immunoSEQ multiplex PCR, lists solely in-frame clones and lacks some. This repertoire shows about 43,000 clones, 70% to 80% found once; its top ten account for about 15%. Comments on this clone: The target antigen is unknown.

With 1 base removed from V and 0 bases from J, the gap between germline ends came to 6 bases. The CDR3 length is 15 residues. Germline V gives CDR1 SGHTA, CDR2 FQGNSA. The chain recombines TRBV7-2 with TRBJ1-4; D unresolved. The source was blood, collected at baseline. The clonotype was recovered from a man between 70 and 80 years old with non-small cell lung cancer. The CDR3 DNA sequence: TGTGCCAGCAGCTTAGTAGCCGCAACTAATGAAAAACTGTTTTTT. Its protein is CASSLVAATNEKLFF.